Below, 17 T cell receptor beta chains from the same sample are listed, as sequenced in a study of memory CD4+ T cells and cytomegalovirus serostatus. The repertoire was sequenced with immunoSEQ multiplex PCR; TCRdb's copy has only in-frame clones and lacks some. This sample has around 53,000 clones; over 70% occur once, and the top ten carry roughly 2%. Single viable CD3+CD4+CD8-CD45RO+ cells were sorted as the memory CD4+ T cells. Sequencing input: memory CD4+ T cells from blood. Every receptor here comes from an adult in good health and CMV-seropositive.

DNA of the CDR3: TGTGCCTGGAGTGGGACTAGTCTCGAGCAGTACTTC. It yields the protein CAWSGTSLEQYF. The chain couples TRBV30 to TRBJ2-7, with 7 positions matching TRBD2. Germline values: CDR1 GTSNPN, CDR2 SVGIG (reference sequence). With V trimmed by 1 base and J by 6 bases, 3 bases remained unmatched. This CDR3 has 12 amino acids.

The chain combines TRBV13 with TRBJ2-7; no firm D call. Germline V lookup: CDR1 PRHDT, CDR2 FYEKMQ (reference sequence). The CDR3 covers 13 residues. V was shortened by 5 bases and J by 7 bases, with 15 bases between the two germline ends. CDR3 residues: CASSLTYRPEQYF. The CDR3 DNA is TGTGCCAGCAGCCTGACGTACCGTCCAGAGCAGTACTTC. The variable domain in full, with the rest retrieved from reference TRBV13 and TRBJ2-7, is AAGVIQSPRHLIKEKRETATLKCYPIPRHDTVYWYQQGPGQDPQFLISFYEKMQSDKGSIPDRFSAQQFSDYHSELNMSSLELGDSALYFCASSLTYRPEQYFGPGTRLTVT.

V is TRBV9 and J is TRBJ2-7, with a weak D call TRBD2 (5 bases). The CDR3 is made up of 14 amino acids. V was cut by 0 bases and J by 5 bases, with 12 bases left in between. Per germline, CDR1 SGDLS and CDR2 YYNGEE. CDR3 in amino acids: CASSVGASQDEQYF. CDR3 nucleotide sequence: TGTGCCAGCAGCGTAGGGGCTAGCCAGGACGAGCAGTACTTC.

The chain carries TRBV29-1 and TRBJ2-3; 9 bases align to TRBD1. CDR1 and CDR2 from the germline V gene are SQVTM and ANQGSEA. J lost 3 bases, V lost 3 bases, and 7 bases had no gene match. The CDR3 contains 15 residues. CDR3 DNA sequence: TGCAGCGTTGAGCGGGGACAGGGAGTAACAGATACGCAGTATTTT. Protein product: CSVERGQGVTDTQYF.

The V gene is TRBV7-9, the J gene TRBJ2-1; a possible D gene is TRBD1 (6 bases). The CDR3 extends over 12 amino acids. V shed 4 bases and J shed 12 bases, with 13 bases lying between them. Germline-derived CDR1 and CDR2 are SEHNR and FQNEAQ (reference sequence). The CDR3 bases are TGTGCCAGCAGCTCACAGGGAACAGGGCAGTTCTTC. Residues: CASSSQGTGQFF.

CDR3 nucleotides: TGTGCCAGCTCCCCCGGCATAGGGGCCGCAGATACGCAGTATTTT. Protein sequence: CASSPGIGAADTQYF. The gene calls are TRBV18 and TRBJ2-3; a possible D gene is TRBD1 (5 bases). Trimming stripped 6 bases from V and 4 bases from J, with 17 bases between. Germline loops: CDR1 KGHSH, CDR2 LQKENI. The CDR3 has 15 amino acids. Combining the CDR3 with reference TRBV18 and TRBJ2-3 gives the whole variable domain NAGVMQNPRHLVRRRGQEARLRCSPMKGHSHVYWYRQLPEEGLKFMVYLQKENIIDESGMPKERFSAEFPKEGPSILRIQQVVRGDSAAYFCASSPGIGAADTQYFGPGTRLTVL.

CDR3 sequence: CASSKTRDRGSESRTEAFF. The DNA of the CDR3 is TGTGCCAGCAGCAAAACCCGGGACAGGGGGTCGGAGAGTCGGACTGAAGCTTTCTTT. The chain is built from TRBV21-1 and TRBJ1-1; the D call in the table, TRBD1, was not verified against the DNA. TRBV21-1 is classified as a pseudogene. This CDR3 comprises 19 residues.

For the CDR3, the DNA is TGTGCCACCAGCAGGACGGGACAGGGGTATGGCTACACCTTC. As protein: CATSRTGQGYGYTF. The chain employs TRBV15 and TRBJ1-2, with 10 bases matching TRBD1. The V gene's germline CDR1 is LNHNV and CDR2 YYDKDF (reference sequence). J was trimmed by 5 bases and V by 3 bases; bases with no gene match: 3. This CDR3 contains 14 residues.

The rearrangement links TRBV4-3 to TRBJ1-6, with a tentative D call TRBD1 (6 bases). Germline V gene lookup returns CDR1 LGHNA and CDR2 YSLEER. The CDR3 length is 15 residues. Trimming stripped 4 bases from V and 3 bases from J, with 10 bases between. As DNA, the CDR3 is TGCGCCAGCAGCCCACGGGACATCTATAATTCACCCCTCCACTTT. It specifies CASSPRDIYNSPLHF.

The rearrangement joins TRBV20-1 to TRBJ1-1, with no clear D. The CDR3 sequence is 11 residues long. Per the germline V gene, CDR1 is DFQATT and CDR2 is SNEGSKA (reference sequence). The V end lost 1 base, the J end lost 3 bases, and 3 bases lay between the germline ends. The CDR3 DNA is TGCAGTGCTAGAGGGGACACTGAAGCTTTCTTT. It specifies CSARGDTEAFF.

V is TRBV5-1 and J is TRBJ1-4, with D maybe TRBD1 (6 bases). This CDR3 region has 15 residues. CDR1 is SGHRS, CDR2 YFSETQ, per germline. V was pared by 3 bases and J by 10 bases, with 19 bases between. CDR3: CASSSSDSMIGKLFF. The CDR3 nucleotides read TGCGCCAGCAGCTCCTCGGACAGTATGATTGGAAAACTGTTTTTT.

V gene TRBV27 combines with J gene TRBJ2-3, with D possibly TRBD1 on 6 matching bases. The germline gives CDR1 MNHEY, CDR2 SMNVEV (reference sequence). The CDR3 has 14 residues. V was shortened by 5 bases and J by 4 bases, with 13 bases between the two germline ends. In DNA, the CDR3 is TGTGCCAGCAGTCACCAACAGGGATCAGATACGCAGTATTTT. Amino acids: CASSHQQGSDTQYF.

This rearrangement joins TRBV4-3 to TRBJ1-1; 8 nucleotides agree with TRBD1. V shed 5 bases, J shed 4 bases, and the junction held 6 bases outside the gene matches. Germline loops: CDR1 LGHNA, CDR2 YSLEER. The CDR3 has 14 amino acids. CDR3 bases: TGCGCCAGCAGCTCAAGACAGGGGAGCACTGAAGCTTTCTTT. Translation gives CASSSRQGSTEAFF.

This chain joins TRBV18 and TRBJ2-2; 8 bases match TRBD1. This CDR3 has 16 amino acids. With V trimmed by 2 bases and J by 4 bases, 6 bases remained unmatched. Germline CDR1 is KGHSH and CDR2 is LQKENI. The CDR3 DNA reads as TGTGCCAGCTCACCAGTAGGACAGGGAGGCACCGGGGAGCTGTTTTTT. Encoded protein: CASSPVGQGGTGELFF. Supplemented by reference TRBV18 and TRBJ2-2, the full variable domain reads NAGVMQNPRHLVRRRGQEARLRCSPMKGHSHVYWYRQLPEEGLKFMVYLQKENIIDESGMPKERFSAEFPKEGPSILRIQQVVRGDSAAYFCASSPVGQGGTGELFFGEGSRLTVL.

This sequence joins TRBV27 and TRBJ2-7, with D maybe TRBD2 (5 bases). V dropped 4 bases and J dropped 4 bases, with 17 bases sitting between them. The CDR3 has 15 residues. CDR1 is MNHEY and CDR2 is SMNVEV in the germline V gene (reference sequence). The CDR3 protein is CASSSASNHGYEQYF. The CDR3 DNA sequence: TGTGCCAGCAGTTCTGCTAGCAACCACGGTTACGAGCAGTACTTC.

The chain recombines TRBV11-2 with TRBJ2-1, with a weak D call TRBD2 (6 bases). Trimming left V 3 bases short and J 8 bases short, with 11 bases between. Germline V gives CDR1 SGHAT, CDR2 FQNNGV. The CDR3 has 13 residues. The chain's CDR3 is CASSLGLWDEQFF. The DNA for the CDR3 is TGTGCCAGCAGCTTGGGACTTTGGGATGAGCAGTTCTTC.

Only one count was recorded for this clone. J is TRBJ2-7 and V is TRBV19; D is possibly TRBD1 (5 bases). Per the germline V gene, CDR1 is LNHDA and CDR2 is SQIVND (reference sequence). Deletions cut 5 bases from V and 1 base from J, with 9 bases between. The length of the CDR3 is 13 residues. CDR3 residues: CASSRTGSYEQYF. CDR3 nucleotides: TGTGCCAGTAGTCGTACAGGATCCTACGAGCAGTACTTC.